One and the same sample provided the 8 T cell receptor beta chains below, sequenced in a study of blood T cell repertoires in COVID-19 (dated by TCRdb to 2018 to 2020). Libraries were built with the immunoSEQ multiplex PCR assay. TCRdb obtained this table from immuneACCESS and retained in-frame rearrangements with V and J assigned. These tables miss some clones; where compared with another copy, unresolved V genes account for less than half of the shortfall, and the remainder is unexplained. The sample yields approximately 80,000 clones; roughly 76% were counted once. The top ten clonotypes cover 16% of the sample. Sequencing was performed on peripheral blood. Every receptor here comes from a man in his sixties or seventies with active or convalescent COVID-19.

The chain employs TRBV30 and TRBJ2-7; 7 bases map to TRBD1. CDR1 GTSNPN and CDR2 SVGIG come from the germline V gene (reference sequence). J was trimmed by 1 base and V by 7 bases; bases with no gene match: 7. This CDR3 spans 13 amino acids. This CDR3 reads CALTGLSSYEQYF. CDR3 nucleotide sequence: TGTGCCTTGACAGGGTTGTCGTCCTACGAGCAGTACTTC.

V and J are TRBV18 and TRBJ2-5; 9 bases fit TRBD2. Trimming at V came to 3 bases and at J to 3 bases, leaving 5 bases not matched to a gene. The V gene's germline CDR1 is KGHSH and CDR2 LQKENI. This CDR3 is 15 amino acids long. The CDR3 nucleotides are TGTGCCAGCTCACCTCGTCGGACTAGCGAAGAGACCCAGTACTTC. As protein: CASSPRRTSEETQYF.

The V and J genes are TRBV2 and TRBJ1-4; 8 bases align to TRBD1. J lost 7 bases, V lost 0 bases, and 4 bases had no gene match. The CDR3 runs 15 residues. Germline loops: CDR1 SNHLY, CDR2 FYNNEI. CDR3 coding DNA: TGTGCCAGCAGTGAAGCGCCAGGGGGCTTTGAAAAACTGTTTTTT. Protein product: CASSEAPGGFEKLFF.

The chain has TRBV9 and TRBJ2-3; 7 bases map to TRBD1. V trimming: 6 bases; J trimming: 1 base; junction bases outside the gene matches: 5. The germline gives CDR1 SGDLS, CDR2 YYNGEE. The CDR3 has 14 residues. Here the CDR3 reads CASNRQGGTDTQYF. CDR3 DNA: TGTGCCAGCAACCGACAGGGAGGCACAGATACGCAGTATTTT.

The chain is built from TRBV11-2 and TRBJ2-3; TRBD1 is a possible D gene (6 bases). The CDR3 has 15 residues. CDR1 and CDR2 (germline): SGHAT, FQNNGV. V lost 7 bases and J lost 2, with 16 bases in between. The DNA of the CDR3 is TGTGCCAGCAACCCTTGGGGGCTAGACACAGATACGCAGTATTTT. This sequence encodes CASNPWGLDTDTQYF.

The rearrangement uses TRBV9 and TRBJ2-7; D uncertain. Trimming pared 0 bases from V and 2 bases from J, leaving 18 bases between. Per germline, CDR1 SGDLS and CDR2 YYNGEE. The CDR3 loop spans 17 amino acids. In DNA, the CDR3 is TGTGCCAGCAGCGTAGGCCCCACGGAGAAGGTCCCCTACGAGCAGTACTTC. It codes for CASSVGPTEKVPYEQYF.

This CDR3 is CASSLEGGGAYNEQFF. DNA for the CDR3: TGTGCCAGCAGCTTAGAAGGCGGGGGGGCCTACAATGAGCAGTTCTTC. This chain joins TRBV7-9 and TRBJ2-1, with 9 bases identical to TRBD2. V shed 1 base, J shed 2 bases, and the junction held 3 bases outside the gene matches. Germline assignment: CDR1 SEHNR and CDR2 FQNEAQ (reference sequence). This CDR3 region has 16 residues.

In DNA, the CDR3 is TGTGCCAGCAGTAACCGGGACAGGGGCTCCCAGCAGTACTTC. Translation: CASSNRDRGSQQYF. V usage is TRBV27 and J usage is TRBJ2-7; 10 bases align to TRBD1. The CDR3 runs 14 residues. Germline V CDR1 and CDR2: MNHEY, SMNVEV (reference sequence). V trimming: 5 bases; J trimming: 8 bases; junction bases outside the gene matches: 9.